What follows describes a single T cell receptor (beta chain). It has no known antigen specificity. Base qualities are not provided; no much larger clone lies one nucleotide away. The CDR3 regions of human TCRbeta chains were analyzed by immunosequencing. The authors' analysis ran thus. TCRs in the repertoires were matched against a reference library of SARS-CoV-2-specific TCRs that had been generated with the MIRA antigen-specificity platform. Breadth meant the fraction of unique TCRs that were SARS-CoV-2-associated, whereas depth meant the fraction of total T cells that were SARS-CoV-2-associated. Using the MIRA data, every spike-specific TCR was mapped to the spike region that the TCR reacted to and assigned to either a CD4 or a CD8 class. Log10-transformed breadth and depth values were compared by one-way ANOVA with Sidak's multiple comparisons tests. Drawn from immuneACCESS, this table holds only the in-frame rearrangements with V and J called that TCRdb kept. Clones are partly lost; checked studies trace under half to an unresolved V gene and leave the rest unexplained. Clone size and the V and J calls come from that table; the DNA yielded D and trimming. For this sample the table gives approximately 110,000 clones, of which 70% to 90% were detected only once. 2% to 2.5% of the sample goes to the ten largest clones.

The CDR3 spans 14 residues, from the cysteine through the phenylalanine. The sequence is cut down to CDR3 DNA, 42 bases in frame from base 1. Based on the germline V gene, the CDR1 and CDR2 sequences are MNHEY and SVGEGT. V lost 4 bases and J lost 5 bases, and the count of bases not matched to a germline gene is 5. This sample stems from a study of T cell responses to AZD1222 COVID-19 vaccine (dated by TCRdb to about 2021). Broadly, across the study: A total of just over 230 trial participants underwent TCR sequencing, of whom about 200 had received two doses of AZD1222 and about 25 had received two doses of the MenACWY control vaccine. Trial participants were enrolled into age subgroups of 18-55, 56-69 and 70-plus years, which contained approximately 150, 28 and 58 TCR-sequenced participants, respectively.

Overall study results and their limits: CD4 TCRs associated with the vaccine covered the entire spike protein, and the dominant responses were in regions 160-218 and 743-854. Participants were mostly white British and included more females than males, and it was suggested by the authors that clonal diversity may have been underestimated. Because no samples from the day 14 peak response were available, repertoires could be characterized only after the peak T cell response. Conclusions about previously exposed vaccinees were limited because only six AZD1222 recipients were SARS-CoV-2 seropositive at baseline. Reportedly, almost half of the unique spike-specific TCRs recognized epitopes lying outside the regions that are mutated in the B.1.351 and B.1.1.7 variants. After two AZD1222 doses, both the breadth and the depth of spike-specific TCRs were significantly higher than at day 0 and than in MenACWY recipients. In the small 56-69-year group, the increase in depth fell short of significance, most likely because of low power.

The intended sense of this specimen's time point label: about 28 days (+/-7) after the second vaccine dose. AZD1222 recipients with second doses at about 4 weeks or about 12 weeks were pooled, because spike-specific TCR depth and breadth did not differ between schedules. Samples from vaccinated people were obtained from the UK trials COV001 and COV002, which included a single-blind randomized controlled phase 2/3 trial of AZD1222 (ChAdOx1 nCoV-19) in healthy adults. Trial participant PBMC samples were collected at day 0 and day 28 after the second dose for TCRbeta chain sequencing. The chain links TRBV6-2 or TRBV6-3 with TRBJ2-7, with TRBD1 matching 10 junction bases. The source of this sequence is an adult who received the AZD1222 COVID-19 vaccine. The input for sequencing was peripheral blood, taken 28 days after the second AZD1222 dose. The DNA is TGTGCCAGCAGTTGGGGACAGGGGACAAACGAGCAGTACTTC. Protein translation: CASSWGQGTNEQYF.